The 8 T cell receptor beta chains listed next were all sequenced from one sample in a study of blood T cell repertoires in COVID-19. Sequencing used immunoSEQ multiplex PCR; TCRdb keeps in-frame clones, though not all of them. This sample yields 380,000 or so clones, of which around nine tenths are seen a single time; about 0.89% belongs to the top ten. Specimen: PBMCs or T cells enriched from blood (not recorded which). Every receptor here comes from a woman in her 30s with acute COVID-19.

CDR3 sequence reads: CASSLPRTGANTEAFF. For the CDR3, the DNA is TGTGCCAGCAGTTTGCCCCGGACAGGGGCTAACACTGAAGCTTTCTTT. The gene calls are TRBV28 and TRBJ1-1, with 9 bases identical to TRBD1. This CDR3 has 16 residues. Germline assignment: CDR1 MDHEN and CDR2 SYDVKM. V shed 3 bases and J 2 bases; nucleotides not matched to a gene: 7. The variable domain in full, with the rest retrieved from reference TRBV28 and TRBJ1-1, is DVKVTQSSRYLVKRTGEKVFLECVQDMDHENMFWYRQDPGLGLRLIYFSYDVKMKEKGDIPEGYSVSREKKERFSLILESASTNQTSMYLCASSLPRTGANTEAFFGQGTRLTVV.

This rearrangement joins TRBV10-3 to TRBJ2-2; 9 nucleotides align to TRBD1. CDR3 length: 14 residues. Trimming removed 5 bases from V and 6 bases from J; junction bases left unmatched: 4. Germline lookup yields CDR1 ENHRY and CDR2 SYGVKD. In DNA form, the CDR3 reads TGTGCCATCAGTTCGGACAGGGGTCCCGGGGAGCTGTTTTTT. It is translated as CAISSDRGPGELFF.

The V call is TRBV7-8, the J call TRBJ1-1, with D maybe TRBD1 (6 bases). CDR3 length equals 16 residues. Germline CDR1 is SGHVS and CDR2 is FQNEAQ. Trimming took 7 bases from V and 2 from J, leaving 20 bases between them. The CDR3 spells CASTRAGGASNTEAFF. The DNA of the CDR3 is TGTGCCAGCACCCGAGCGGGGGGGGCCAGTAACACTGAAGCTTTCTTT.

This clone was counted between two and nine times. This chain joins TRBV6-1 and TRBJ1-2; D not resolved. V was trimmed by 2 bases and J by 5 bases, leaving 12 bases between them. Germline lookup yields CDR1 MNHNS and CDR2 SASEGT. This CDR3 region has 14 residues. CDR3 sequence reads: CASSETGAGYGYTF. The CDR3 DNA is TGTGCCAGCAGTGAAACGGGTGCGGGTTATGGCTACACCTTC.

The V gene is TRBV11-1, the J gene TRBJ2-5; possibly TRBD1 for D (6 bases). Trimming removed 1 base from V and 2 bases from J, with 11 bases in between. The CDR3 spans 15 residues. Germline values: CDR1 SGHAT, CDR2 FQDESV (reference sequence). CDR3 nucleotide sequence: TGTGCCAGCAGCTTAGAAGGACAGCCACAAGAGACCCAGTACTTC. This gives the protein CASSLEGQPQETQYF.

The V gene is TRBV29-1, the J gene TRBJ1-2; D is uncertain. CDR1 is SQVTM, CDR2 ANQGSEA, per germline. This CDR3 contains 13 residues. Deletions cut 4 bases from V and 3 bases from J, with 12 bases between. The CDR3 sequence: CSVAGFVDYGYTF. CDR3 DNA sequence: TGCAGCGTTGCAGGTTTCGTGGACTATGGCTACACCTTC.

The gene calls are TRBV6-5 and TRBJ2-7, with D possibly TRBD1 on 6 matching bases. CDR3 size: 15 residues. Germline CDR1 and CDR2: MNHEY and SVGAGI. V dropped 8 bases and J dropped 3 bases, with 20 bases sitting between them. The chain's CDR3 is CASAMGQGLVYEQYF. The CDR3 DNA sequence: TGTGCCAGCGCCATGGGTCAGGGGCTGGTCTACGAGCAGTACTTC.

V and J are TRBV10-3 and TRBJ2-6; TRBD1 agrees at 8 bases. CDR1 is ENHRY, CDR2 SYGVKD, per germline. The CDR3 has 17 amino acids. V was pared by 6 bases and J by 0 bases, with 7 bases of the junction left unmatched. DNA of the CDR3: TGTGCCATCAGAACCGGGACAGGCTTCTCTGGGGCCAACGTCCTGACTTTC. Its protein product is CAIRTGTGFSGANVLTF.